This T cell receptor (beta chain) derives from a study of T-cell reconstitution after alpha-beta-depleted transplantation in children. This clonotype has more than one count but fewer than ten. Unique molecular identifiers featured in how the TCRbeta library was prepared. TCRdb re-called the PCR reads with MiXCR, one entry per CDR3 protein. The table has approximately 270,000 distinct CDR3 sequences, roughly 9.5% seen once. The receptor was isolated from a human donor who donated a stem cell graft to a child with SCID. The sample in question was PBMCs from the stem cell graft donor, obtained from the stem cell graft.

The CDR3 is CASSPGLAGGEDTQYF. The CDR3 DNA sequence: TGTGCCAGCAGCCCCGGACTAGCGGGGGGAGAAGATACGCAGTATTTT. The chain has TRBV7-2 and TRBJ2-3; the match to TRBD2 covers 14 bases. CDR3 length: 16 residues. Germline assignment: CDR1 SGHTA and CDR2 FQGNSA. With 5 bases clipped from V and 5 bases from J, the junction kept 6 bases outside the gene matches.